The present T cell receptor (beta chain) was sequenced within a study of blood T cell repertoires in COVID-19. Overall study context: Donors in the United States, Italy and Spain gave samples during acute or convalescent COVID-19. Nucleic acid was either cDNA or gDNA, and it came from T cells, B-cell-depleted T cells, or PBMCs.

Deletions cut 5 bases from V and 8 bases from J, with 21 bases between. Germline V CDR1 and CDR2: SGHAT, FQNNGV. CDR3 length: 15 amino acids. The data were produced by immunoSEQ multiplex PCR, yet TCRdb's version contains in-frame clones alone and is incomplete. The repertoire holds fewer than 150,000 clones, roughly 90% seen once, with over 9.5% in the top ten. Material: peripheral blood. The rearrangement uses TRBV11-2 and TRBJ1-2; D gene unclear. This clonotype was obtained from a middle-aged man with active or convalescent COVID-19. Here the CDR3 reads CASSRVGEGRGGYTF. The CDR3 DNA sequence: TGTGCCAGCAGCCGAGTCGGGGAGGGCCGAGGAGGCTACACCTTC.